This paragraph covers one TCR beta chain sequence. Antigen: not known. This record comes from a study of monozygotic twins with cystic fibrosis. Study-level information: Libraries were built from around 2.8 micrograms of fragmented DNA using around 15 PCR cycles.

TCRdb's table, derived via immunoSEQ multiplex PCR, lists solely in-frame clones and lacks some. The sample records roughly 13,000 clones, about 93% being singletons. Study-level results: Unrelated CF individuals shared fewer identical clonotypes than monozygotic CF twins.

The source of this sequence is a girl under 10 years old with cystic fibrosis. Specimen: blood.

The CDR3 DNA reads TGCGCCAGCAGCCAAACCGGGACGGGGGGCACCGGGGAGCTGTTTTTT. It translates to CASSQTGTGGTGELFF. This sequence joins TRBV4-3 and TRBJ2-2; TRBD2 agrees at 7 bases. The CDR3 contains 16 residues. Germline V gene lookup returns CDR1 LGHNA and CDR2 YSLEER. J lost 4 bases, V lost 2 bases, and 7 bases had no gene match.